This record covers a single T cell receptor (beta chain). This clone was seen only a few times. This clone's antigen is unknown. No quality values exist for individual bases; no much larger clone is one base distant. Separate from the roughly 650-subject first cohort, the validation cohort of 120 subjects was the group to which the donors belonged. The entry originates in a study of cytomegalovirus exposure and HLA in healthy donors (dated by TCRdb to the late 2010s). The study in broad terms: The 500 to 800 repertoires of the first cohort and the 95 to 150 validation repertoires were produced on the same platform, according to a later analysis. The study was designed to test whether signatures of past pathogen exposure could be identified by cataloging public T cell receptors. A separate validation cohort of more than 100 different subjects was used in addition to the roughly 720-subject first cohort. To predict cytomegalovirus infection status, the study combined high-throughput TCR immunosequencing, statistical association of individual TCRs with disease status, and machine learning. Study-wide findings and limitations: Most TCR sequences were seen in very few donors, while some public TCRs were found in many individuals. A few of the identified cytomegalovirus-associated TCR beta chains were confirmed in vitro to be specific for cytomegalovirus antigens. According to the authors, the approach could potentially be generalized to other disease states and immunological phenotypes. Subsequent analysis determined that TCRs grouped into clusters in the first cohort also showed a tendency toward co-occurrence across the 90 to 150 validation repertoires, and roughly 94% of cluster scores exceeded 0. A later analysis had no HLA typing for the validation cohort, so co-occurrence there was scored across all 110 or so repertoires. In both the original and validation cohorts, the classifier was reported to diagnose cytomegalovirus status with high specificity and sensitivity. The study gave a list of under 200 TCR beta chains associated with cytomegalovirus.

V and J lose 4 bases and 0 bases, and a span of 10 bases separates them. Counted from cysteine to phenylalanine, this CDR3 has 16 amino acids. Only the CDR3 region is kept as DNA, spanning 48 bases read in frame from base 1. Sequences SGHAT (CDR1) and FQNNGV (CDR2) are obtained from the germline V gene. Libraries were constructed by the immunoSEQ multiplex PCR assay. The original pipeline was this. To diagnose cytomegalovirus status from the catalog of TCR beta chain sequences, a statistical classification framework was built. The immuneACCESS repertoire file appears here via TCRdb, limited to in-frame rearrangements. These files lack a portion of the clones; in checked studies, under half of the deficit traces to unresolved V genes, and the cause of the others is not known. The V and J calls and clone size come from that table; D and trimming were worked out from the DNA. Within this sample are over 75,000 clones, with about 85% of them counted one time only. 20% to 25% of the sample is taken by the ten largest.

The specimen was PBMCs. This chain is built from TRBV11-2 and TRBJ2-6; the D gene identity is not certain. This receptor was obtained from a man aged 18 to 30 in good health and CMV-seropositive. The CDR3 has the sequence CASSWAPDSGANVLTF. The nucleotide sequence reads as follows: TGTGCCAGCAGCTGGGCCCCCGACTCTGGGGCCAACGTCCTGACTTTC. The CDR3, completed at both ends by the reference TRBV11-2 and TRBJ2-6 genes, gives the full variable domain EAGVAQSPRYKIIEKRQSVAFWCNPISGHATLYWYQQILGQGPKLLIQFQNNGVVDDSQLPKDRFSAERLKGVDSTLKIQPAKLEDSAVYLCASSWAPDSGANVLTFGAGSRLTVL.